This TCR beta chain was sequenced in a study of blood T cell repertoires in COVID-19. Across the study: Both acute and convalescent COVID-19 samples were obtained from the United States, Italy and Spain. In each case, the material was cDNA or gDNA derived from T cells, B-cell-depleted T cells, or PBMCs.

In the original analysis: Counts of nucleated cells, estimated from reference gene primer amplification, were obtained. Data came from immunoSEQ multiplex PCR; TCRdb stores just in-frame clones and leaves some out. V and J calls and clone size are as listed in that table; D and trimming were resolved from the DNA. The sample comprises 300,000 to 400,000 clones, approximately 90% of which are singletons, and more than 0.85% rests with the top ten. Recruits, aged roughly 18 to 100 years, lived in 20 to 30 US areas. There are 15 residues in the CDR3. In germline, CDR1 is SNHLY, CDR2 FYNNEI. V shed 5 bases and J shed 3 bases, with 17 bases lying between them.

The sequence was obtained from a woman in her 30s with acute COVID-19. The chain carries TRBV2 and TRBJ2-7; TRBD1 might be the D (7 bases). The sequenced material came from PBMCs or T cells enriched from blood (not recorded which). CDR3 residues: CASSLEGAPVYEQYF. The CDR3 DNA sequence: TGTGCCAGCAGTTTGGAGGGGGCTCCAGTCTACGAGCAGTACTTC.